These 29 T cell receptor beta chains came from one sample sequenced in a study of shared clonotypes between healthy human individuals. The method was immunoSEQ multiplex PCR; TCRdb's version includes in-frame clones alone and lacks a portion of them. The table includes millions of clones, roughly 92% detected once. Specimen: naive CD4+ T cells sorted from blood. Stated subset: CD45RA+ positively selected. These receptors originate from a man aged 18 to 30 in good health.

CDR3 region: CASSDRQGARGANVLTF. Here the CDR3 DNA reads TGTGCCAGCAGTGATAGACAGGGGGCGCGTGGGGCCAACGTCCTGACTTTC. The chain joins TRBV6-1 to TRBJ2-6, with TRBD1 matching 10 bases. Germline values: CDR1 MNHNS, CDR2 SASEGT. The CDR3 is 17 residues long. The trim removed 3 bases at V and 3 bases at J, leaving 5 bases unmatched.

Notes on this clone: Other nucleotide sequences from this sample produce the same CDR3. This chain links TRBV9 with TRBJ2-1; TRBD2 matches 8 bases. V shed 2 bases and J 7 bases; nucleotides not matched to a gene: 8. Germline V gives CDR1 SGDLS, CDR2 YYNGEE. The CDR3 length is 15 residues. The CDR3 nucleotides read TGTGCCAGCAGCGTTGCGGGGGGAGCATTGAATGAGCAGTTCTTC. As protein: CASSVAGGALNEQFF.

The CDR3 spells CASSRYGSEDTQYF. The DNA of the CDR3 is TGCGCCAGCAGCCGCTACGGGAGTGAAGATACGCAGTATTTT. The V and J genes are TRBV5-1 and TRBJ2-3, with D maybe TRBD2 (6 bases). Germline values: CDR1 SGHRS, CDR2 YFSETQ. The germline V and J ends were trimmed by 4 bases and 5 bases, with 14 bases remaining between them. This CDR3 comprises 14 residues.

V usage is TRBV19 and J usage is TRBJ2-3; D perhaps matches TRBD2 (5 bases). Trimming pared 3 bases from V and 4 bases from J, leaving 8 bases between. Germline V gene data show CDR1 as LNHDA and CDR2 as SQIVND (reference sequence). The CDR3 runs 13 residues. CDR3: CASSIDGADTQYF. Written as DNA, the CDR3 is TGTGCCAGTAGTATCGACGGGGCAGATACGCAGTATTTT.

The J gene is TRBJ2-2, the V gene TRBV6-1; 10 positions match TRBD2. Trimming at V came to 3 bases and at J to 4 bases, leaving 8 bases not matched to a gene. Germline loops: CDR1 MNHNS, CDR2 SASEGT. This CDR3 has 17 residues. The CDR3, as DNA: TGTGCCAGCAGTGACACATGGACTAGCGGATTCACCGGGGAGCTGTTTTTT. Translated: CASSDTWTSGFTGELFF.

This chain joins TRBV6-5 and TRBJ2-1, with 9 bases fitting TRBD2. CDR1 is MNHEY, CDR2 SVGAGI, per germline. Trimming cost V 6 bases and J 3 bases; bases outside gene matches: 6. The CDR3 sequence is 15 residues long. The CDR3 sequence is CASRLLAGFYNEQFF. Written as DNA, the CDR3 is TGTGCCAGCAGACTTCTAGCGGGGTTCTACAATGAGCAGTTCTTC.

In this sample, this clone turned up once. The rearrangement links TRBV6-1 to TRBJ2-1, with 13 bases lining up with TRBD2. CDR3 size: 14 residues. Trimming at V came to 7 bases and at J to 7 bases, leaving 4 bases not matched to a gene. Germline assignment: CDR1 MNHNS and CDR2 SASEGT. CDR3 bases: TGTGCCAGCACAAGACTAGCGGGAGGAAATGAGCAGTTCTTC. It yields the protein CASTRLAGGNEQFF.

This chain links TRBV10-3 with TRBJ2-1, with a tentative D call TRBD2 (5 bases). Per the germline V gene, CDR1 is ENHRY and CDR2 is SYGVKD. The CDR3 spans 12 residues. The ends were cut back, 10 bases at V and 1 base at J, with 8 bases in the middle. The CDR3 sequence: CANGKSYNEQFF. DNA for the CDR3: TGTGCCAACGGGAAATCCTACAATGAGCAGTTCTTC.

The rearrangement uses TRBV9 and TRBJ2-2; 11 positions match TRBD2. The CDR3 runs 16 residues. CDR1 and CDR2 (germline): SGDLS, YYNGEE. V was pared by 4 bases and J by 5 bases, with 7 bases of the junction left unmatched. The CDR3 is CASSTSSGGTTGELFF. The CDR3 nucleotides read TGTGCCAGCAGCACCTCTAGCGGGGGGACGACCGGGGAGCTGTTTTTT.

J is TRBJ1-5 and V is TRBV27, with a tentative D call TRBD1 (5 bases). Trimming pared 3 bases from V and 7 bases from J, leaving 10 bases between. Germline V gene lookup returns CDR1 MNHEY and CDR2 SMNVEV (reference sequence). There are 13 residues in the CDR3. CDR3 protein: CASSFSSGQPQHF. In DNA, the CDR3 is TGTGCCAGCAGTTTTTCCTCAGGGCAGCCCCAGCATTTT.

V is TRBV7-3 and J is TRBJ2-3; 9 nucleotides align to TRBD1. CDR3 size: 15 residues. Germline V CDR1 and CDR2: SGHTA, FQGTGA. Trimming took 2 bases from V and 4 from J; bases not matched to a gene: 4. CDR3 region: CASSLVGQGSDTQYF. CDR3 nucleotide sequence: TGTGCCAGCAGCTTAGTGGGACAGGGTTCAGATACGCAGTATTTT.

This clone appeared a few times. The V gene is TRBV20-1, the J gene TRBJ1-1; no clear D gene. Germline loops: CDR1 DFQATT, CDR2 SNEGSKA (reference sequence). V lost 3 bases to trimming and J lost 6 bases, with 8 bases between them. This CDR3 is built from 11 residues. In DNA form, the CDR3 reads TGCAGTGCTAGCCCCGGGGCTGAAGCTTTCTTT. Its translation: CSASPGAEAFF.

This clone was seen a single time. The genes are TRBV6-5 and TRBJ2-7; TRBD1 matches 8 bases. Trimming cost V 9 bases and J 7 bases; bases outside gene matches: 14. Germline V gene sequence: CDR1 MNHEY, CDR2 SVGAGI. The CDR3 loop spans 14 amino acids. CDR3 residues: CASTRLQGADEQYF. Written as DNA, the CDR3 is TGTGCCAGTACACGCCTCCAGGGGGCGGATGAGCAGTACTTC.

A single count supports this clone. The chain links TRBV7-2 to TRBJ2-4; D gene uncertain. Germline assignment: CDR1 SGHTA and CDR2 FQGNSA. This CDR3 has 13 amino acids. Trimming removed 5 bases from V and 7 bases from J, with 12 bases in between. The CDR3 is CASSPRHENIQYF. The CDR3 DNA reads as TGTGCCAGCAGCCCCCGTCACGAGAACATTCAGTACTTC.

The chain joins TRBV30 to TRBJ2-5, with D perhaps matching TRBD2 (5 bases). The CDR3 consists of 14 residues. Trimming took 2 bases from V and 13 from J, leaving 23 bases between them. Germline V gene lookup returns CDR1 GTSNPN and CDR2 SVGIG (reference sequence). CDR3 loop: CAWSFVFSGMALYF. In DNA, the CDR3 is TGTGCCTGGAGTTTCGTTTTTTCGGGGATGGCGCTGTACTTC.

The V call is TRBV2, the J call TRBJ2-1; TRBD1 matches at 11 bases. J gave up 3 bases and V 8 bases, and 6 bases lay outside the gene matches. The CDR3 extends over 15 amino acids. In germline, CDR1 is SNHLY, CDR2 FYNNEI. The CDR3 loop is CASRPGTGGYNEQFF. CDR3 in DNA: TGTGCCAGCCGCCCCGGGACAGGGGGCTACAATGAGCAGTTCTTC.

The chain has TRBV5-4 and TRBJ2-7, with TRBD2 identical over 10 bases. Germline assignment: CDR1 SGHNT and CDR2 YYREEE (reference sequence). The CDR3 is made up of 15 amino acids. The trim removed 4 bases at V and 3 bases at J, leaving 7 bases unmatched. The CDR3, as DNA: TGTGCCAGCAGCGAGAGGACTAGCGGCGACTACGAGCAGTACTTC. This translates into CASSERTSGDYEQYF.

V and J are TRBV6-1 and TRBJ1-3; D remains ambiguous. CDR1 is MNHNS and CDR2 is SASEGT in the germline V gene. V lost 7 bases and J 2 bases, leaving 15 bases between the germline ends. The CDR3 has 15 residues. The CDR3 protein is CASTENVVAGNTIYF. The CDR3 nucleotides are TGTGCCAGCACCGAGAACGTGGTAGCTGGAAACACCATATATTTT.

V and J are TRBV11-2 and TRBJ2-1, with 7 bases matching TRBD2. The V gene end was trimmed by 4 bases and the J gene end by 2 bases; junction bases not matched to a gene: 11. This CDR3 is 17 amino acids long. Germline CDR1 SGHAT, CDR2 FQNNGV. The CDR3 is CASSYMGRETTYNEQFF. The CDR3, as DNA: TGTGCCAGCAGCTATATGGGGCGGGAGACCACCTACAATGAGCAGTTCTTC.

With respect to this clone: The same CDR3 arises from other DNA sequences in this sample as well. The gene calls are TRBV9 and TRBJ2-2; no clear D. This CDR3 contains 13 residues. V was clipped by 0 bases and J by 5 bases, with 5 bases between them. Per the germline V gene, CDR1 is SGDLS and CDR2 is YYNGEE. The CDR3 here is CASSVEGTGELFF. The CDR3 DNA follows: TGTGCCAGCAGCGTAGAGGGTACCGGGGAGCTGTTTTTT. Filled out from reference TRBV9 and TRBJ2-2, the complete variable domain reads DSGVTQTPKHLITATGQRVTLRCSPRSGDLSVYWYQQSLDQGLQFLIQYYNGEERAKGNILERFSAQQFPDLHSELNLSSLELGDSALYFCASSVEGTGELFFGEGSRLTVL.

The rearrangement joins TRBV5-4 to TRBJ1-4; 7 positions agree with TRBD1. Trimming removed 4 bases from V and 7 bases from J; junction bases left unmatched: 13. Germline V lookup: CDR1 SGHNT, CDR2 YYREEE (reference sequence). This CDR3 contains 16 residues. The CDR3, as DNA: TGTGCCAGCAGCCCGCCTCGACAGGGCGGGATTGAAAAACTGTTTTTT. This gives the protein CASSPPRQGGIEKLFF.

The rearrangement joins TRBV25-1 to TRBJ2-5; D may match TRBD1 or TRBD2 (6 bases each). The CDR3 consists of 14 residues. V was trimmed by 6 bases and J by 4 bases, leaving 15 bases between them. Germline-derived CDR1 and CDR2 are MGHDK and SYGVNS. The CDR3, as DNA: TGTGCCAGCAGCTCATTGGGGGGCGCAGAGACCCAGTACTTC. It codes for CASSSLGGAETQYF.

V usage is TRBV6-1 and J usage is TRBJ1-1; 10 bases match TRBD1. J gave up 9 bases and V 7 bases, and 11 bases lay outside the gene matches. Germline V gives CDR1 MNHNS, CDR2 SASEGT. This CDR3 is 14 amino acids long. The CDR3 bases are TGTGCCAGCACGGGGACAGGGGCCGTTGGGCAAGCTTTCTTT. It encodes CASTGTGAVGQAFF.

Regarding this clone: Other DNA variants within this sample encode the same CDR3. The V call is TRBV5-1, the J call TRBJ2-3; D might be TRBD2 (6 bases). V was clipped by 3 bases and J by 0 bases, with 11 bases between them. Germline assignment: CDR1 SGHRS and CDR2 YFSETQ. The CDR3 contains 15 residues. CDR3 loop: CASSWGAGSTDTQYF. The CDR3 coding sequence is TGCGCCAGCAGCTGGGGCGCGGGGAGCACAGATACGCAGTATTTT.

This chain uses TRBV5-6 with TRBJ1-2, with D possibly being TRBD1 (6 bases). CDR3 size: 15 residues. CDR1 SGHDT and CDR2 YYEEEE come from the germline V gene. V was cut by 4 bases and J by 1 base, with 14 bases left in between. The chain's CDR3 is CASSRRTANNYGYTF. The DNA of the CDR3 is TGTGCCAGCAGCCGAAGGACAGCTAATAACTATGGCTACACCTTC. The complete variable domain, with remaining parts taken from reference TRBV5-6 and TRBJ1-2, reads DAGVTQSPTHLIKTRGQQVTLRCSPKSGHDTVSWYQQALGQGPQFIFQYYEEEERQRGNFPDRFSGHQFPNYSSELNVNALLLGDSALYLCASSRRTANNYGYTFGSGTRLTVV.

The chain is built from TRBV28 and TRBJ2-7; D tentatively fits TRBD1 or TRBD2 (6 bases each). The CDR3 is 13 residues long. Looked up from germline, CDR1 is MDHEN and CDR2 is SYDVKM. V dropped 5 bases and J dropped 4 bases, with 12 bases sitting between them. CDR3 nucleotide sequence: TGTGCCAGCAGTACCACAGGGAGGTACGAGCAGTACTTC. It translates to CASSTTGRYEQYF.

About this clone itself: At one end the junction does not follow the germline gene, possibly because of a read error. The V call is TRBV2, the J call TRBJ1-5; TRBD1 might be the D (5 bases). Looked up from germline, CDR1 is SNHLY and CDR2 is FYNNEI. The CDR3 is 13 residues long. As DNA, the CDR3 is TGTGCCAGCAGCGAAGAGGGGTGGCAGCCCCAGCATTTT. This gives the protein CASSEEGWQPQHF.

This clone was seen only once. CDR3: CASSLGPAGESEQYF. The CDR3 DNA reads as TGTGCCAGCAGCTTAGGGCCGGCGGGGGAGAGCGAGCAGTACTTC. The chain has TRBV7-9 and TRBJ2-7; 7 bases align to TRBD2. CDR1 SEHNR and CDR2 FQNEAQ come from the germline V gene (reference sequence). The trim removed 1 base at V and 6 bases at J, leaving 9 bases unmatched. This CDR3 comprises 15 residues. Full variable domain (outside the CDR3, taken from reference TRBV7-9 and TRBJ2-7): DTGVSQNPRHKITKRGQNVTFRCDPISEHNRLYWYRQTLGQGPEFLTYFQNEAQLEKSRLLSDRFSAERPKGSFSTLEIQRTEQGDSAMYLCASSLGPAGESEQYFGPGTRLTVT.

This rearrangement joins TRBV11-1 to TRBJ1-6; D is perhaps TRBD1 (6 bases). V gave up 6 bases and J gave up 9 bases, with 12 bases separating them. Germline V CDR1 and CDR2: SGHAT, FQDESV (reference sequence). The CDR3 extends over 13 amino acids. The CDR3 reads CASRSGQTSPLHF. CDR3 in DNA: TGTGCCAGCAGGTCCGGACAGACTTCACCCCTCCACTTT. Filled out from reference TRBV11-1 and TRBJ1-6, the complete variable domain reads EAEVAQSPRYKITEKSQAVAFWCDPISGHATLYWYRQILGQGPELLVQFQDESVVDDSQLPKDRFSAERLKGVDSTLKIQPAELGDSAMYLCASRSGQTSPLHFGNGTRLTVT.